These 28 T cell receptor beta chains originate from one sample sequenced in a study of molecular identifiers for immune sequencing clone quantification (dated by TCRdb to between 2018 and 2020). Libraries came from PCR. Sequencing was performed on an Illumina HiSeq 4000. TCRdb took the public reads, trimmed them with fastp at Q25, ran MiXCR for clone calling and kept in-frame beta chains. Entries that share a CDR3 protein sequence are merged under the most common genes and DNA. Present in this sample are approximately 550,000 distinct CDR3 sequences, roughly 23% of which were seen just once. About 0.84% of the sample is taken by the ten largest. What was sequenced was naive CD8+ T cells from blood, with Jurkat cell RNA spiked in. The cell subset or site label of this sample denotes: FACS-sorted CD8+CD4-CCR7+CD45RA+ naive T cells. The receptors shown here come from a human donor in good health. Some libraries in this study had Jurkat cell RNA spiked in.

This clonotype was detected ten times or more. The J gene is TRBJ2-7, the V gene TRBV7-2; no clear D gene. Between the trimmed V and J ends, which lost 7 bases and 3 bases, there was a span of 13 bases. The CDR3 consists of 13 residues. Germline CDR1 is SGHTA and CDR2 is FQGNSA. Here the CDR3 reads CASTWTEHYEQYF. DNA for the CDR3: TGTGCCAGCACCTGGACCGAGCACTACGAGCAGTACTTC.

This chain connects TRBV2 to TRBJ1-4; 7 bases map to TRBD1. The CDR3 is 15 residues long. CDR1 and CDR2 (germline): SNHLY, FYNNEI. V lost 5 bases, J lost 4 bases, and 7 bases stayed unmatched. The CDR3 coding sequence is TGTGCCAGCAGTCGCGGGACAGCAATTAATGAAAAACTGTTTTTT. Translated, it gives CASSRGTAINEKLFF.

Concerning this clonotype: The junction differs from germline at one of its ends, possibly a read error. The chain links TRBV14 to TRBJ2-7; TRBD1 aligns across 7 bases. Germline lookup yields CDR1 SGHDN and CDR2 FVKESK. The CDR3 extends over 13 amino acids. In nucleotides, the CDR3 is TGTGCCAGCCGGGACAGCAGCTCCTGCGAGCAGTACTTC. Translation: CASRDSSSCEQYF.

The table lists this clonotype with a count of one. The chain couples TRBV19 to TRBJ2-3, with 8 bases lining up with TRBD2. CDR3 length equals 11 residues. The germline V gene has CDR1 LNHDA and CDR2 SQIVND (reference sequence). CDR3 loop: CGAGGPDTQYF. For the CDR3, the DNA is TGTGGGGCGGGAGGTCCAGATACGCAGTATTTT.

This clonotype has a count of ten or more. The rearrangement joins TRBV7-6 to TRBJ2-5; 11 bases are a match to TRBD2. The germline gives CDR1 SGHVS, CDR2 FNYEAQ. The V and J ends lost 1 base and 2 bases, in that order; junction bases with no gene match: 0. The CDR3 consists of 15 residues. The CDR3 DNA follows: TGTGCCAGCAGCTTAGGGACTAGCGGGCAAGAGACCCAGTACTTC. Its translation: CASSLGTSGQETQYF.

This clonotype has just a few counts. This rearrangement joins TRBV10-3 to TRBJ2-7; D gene uncertain. The CDR3 runs 15 residues. The V and J ends lost 3 bases and 0 bases respectively, with 12 bases between them. Germline V gene data show CDR1 as ENHRY and CDR2 as SYGVKD. For the CDR3, the DNA is TGTGCCATCAGTGATCCGAGACCGGCCTCCTACGAGCAGTACTTC. It is translated as CAISDPRPASYEQYF.

With regard to this clonotype: This clone may be a read error of a much larger clone one base away. V and J are TRBV4-3 and TRBJ1-2; possibly TRBD1 for D (6 bases). Germline CDR1 reads LGHNA; CDR2 reads YSLEER. This CDR3 has 13 residues. The germline V and J ends were trimmed by 4 bases and 7 bases, with 13 bases remaining between them. The CDR3 loop is CASSRGGGSGYTF. The CDR3 nucleotides are TGCGCCAGCAGCCGAGGAGGGGGAAGTGGCTACACCTTC.

This clonotype was seen only a few times. This rearrangement joins TRBV11-2 to TRBJ1-1; D remains unclear. This CDR3 is built from 14 residues. Germline loops: CDR1 SGHAT, CDR2 FQNNGV. Trimming shortened V by 1 base and J by 5 bases, and 11 bases separated the two germline ends. The CDR3 DNA sequence: TGTGCCAGCAGCTTAGCCGTAGGGCGTACTGAAGCTTTCTTT. Its protein product is CASSLAVGRTEAFF.

This clonotype was seen at least ten times. The chain recombines TRBV13 with TRBJ2-3; TRBD1 might be the D (5 bases). The CDR3 is made up of 15 amino acids. Trimming took 2 bases from V and 2 from J, leaving 11 bases between them. The germline CDR1 and CDR2 sequences are PRHDT and FYEKMQ (reference sequence). The CDR3 DNA is TGTGCCAGCAGCTTATTGCAGGGTTACACAGATACGCAGTATTTT. It yields the protein CASSLLQGYTDTQYF.

This clonotype came up many times. V usage is TRBV20-1 and J usage is TRBJ2-7, with D unclear. The CDR3 spans 12 residues. The germline V gene encodes CDR1 DFQATT and CDR2 SNEGSKA (reference sequence). V lost 2 bases to trimming and J lost 3 bases, with 8 bases between them. CDR3 DNA: TGCAGTGCTAGACAGGTGAACTACGAGCAGTACTTC. Protein product: CSARQVNYEQYF.

The table lists this clonotype with many counts. The J gene is TRBJ2-3, the V gene TRBV7-6, with 8 bases identical to TRBD2. CDR3 size: 14 residues. V was pared by 5 bases and J by 6 bases, with 7 bases of the junction left unmatched. Germline CDR1 and CDR2: SGHVS and FNYEAQ. The CDR3 DNA follows: TGTGCCAGCAGCGGGGCGGGGGGTGAGGATACGCAGTATTTT. This codes for CASSGAGGEDTQYF.

With respect to this clonotype: A single base separates this from a much larger clone, so it may be a read error. V usage is TRBV6-2 or TRBV6-3 and J usage is TRBJ2-7, with D uncertain. This CDR3 spans 15 amino acids. Germline CDR1 MNHEY, CDR2 SVGEGT. CDR3 coding DNA: TGTGCCAGCAGTTACGGTGCTATTAGACCCTACGGGCAGTACTTC. It specifies CASSYGAIRPYGQYF.

This clonotype was counted many times. The genes are TRBV6-2 or TRBV6-3 and TRBJ2-2, with D perhaps matching TRBD1 (6 bases). V was cut by 2 bases and J by 2 bases, with 21 bases left in between. This CDR3 has 19 residues. The V gene's germline CDR1 is MNHEY and CDR2 SVGEGT. For the CDR3, the DNA is TGTGCCAGCAGTTACACCAACCCAGGGACATTGGGAAACACCGGGGAGCTGTTTTTT. This codes for CASSYTNPGTLGNTGELFF.

The sample holds many counts of this clonotype. The V and J genes are TRBV5-5 and TRBJ2-7; D unclear. The CDR3 totals 15 residues. V was shortened by 2 bases and J by 2 bases, with 14 bases between the two germline ends. In germline, CDR1 is SGHKS, CDR2 YYEKEE (reference sequence). The DNA of the CDR3 is TGTGCCAGCAGCTTTGAGGTAAACAATGCCTACGAGCAGTACTTC. This codes for CASSFEVNNAYEQYF.

This clonotype showed up many times. The chain uses TRBV28 and TRBJ2-3; no reliable D call. The germline V gene has CDR1 MDHEN and CDR2 SYDVKM. V lost 7 bases and J lost 2, with 16 bases in between. The CDR3 is 15 amino acids. DNA of the CDR3: TGTGCCAGCACTCTCCTGGCAAGGGACACAGATACGCAGTATTTT. Translating it yields CASTLLARDTDTQYF.

This chain connects TRBV5-4 to TRBJ2-2; D might be TRBD1 (5 bases). Per germline, CDR1 SGHNT and CDR2 YYREEE (reference sequence). Trimming stripped 10 bases from V and 1 base from J, with 11 bases between. This CDR3 region has 13 residues. Here the CDR3 reads CALHDRNTGELFF. DNA for the CDR3: TGTGCCCTTCACGACAGGAACACCGGGGAGCTGTTTTTT.

The V call is TRBV20-1, the J call TRBJ1-6; D is uncertain. Germline V lookup: CDR1 DFQATT, CDR2 SNEGSKA (reference sequence). The CDR3 consists of 16 residues. Trimming removed 5 bases at V and 0 bases at J, with 14 bases between. CDR3 amino acids: CSAGSPRGSYNSPLHF. Written as DNA, the CDR3 is TGCAGTGCTGGTTCTCCCCGGGGCTCCTATAATTCACCCCTCCACTTT.

Details on this clonotype: The junction and the germline gene differ at one end; a read error may be behind it. The chain links TRBV11-2 to TRBJ1-1; D gene uncertain. The CDR3 covers 12 residues. Germline lookup yields CDR1 SGHAT and CDR2 FQNNGV. The chain's CDR3 is CACSSDLYEAFF. The CDR3 DNA follows: TGTGCCTGCAGCTCGGACCTCTATGAAGCTTTCTTT.

This clonotype came up a few times. The chain combines TRBV6-2 or TRBV6-3 with TRBJ2-3; D is possibly TRBD2 (5 bases). The CDR3 is 17 residues long. Germline V lookup: CDR1 MNHEY, CDR2 SVGEGT. The V gene lost 5 bases and the J gene lost 2 bases, with 20 bases spanning the gap. The CDR3 reads CASSRGGAGILTDTQYF. Written as DNA, the CDR3 is TGTGCCAGCAGTCGAGGTGGAGCCGGGATTCTCACAGATACGCAGTATTTT.

This clonotype has only a few counts. The V call is TRBV29-1, the J call TRBJ1-2; 8 bases agree with TRBD1. V trimming: 2 bases; J trimming: 5 bases; junction bases outside the gene matches: 10. In germline, CDR1 is SQVTM, CDR2 ANQGSEA. This CDR3 spans 15 amino acids. The CDR3 is CSVELGQGASYGYTF. The CDR3 bases are TGCAGCGTTGAACTAGGGCAGGGGGCGTCATATGGCTACACCTTC.

The sample holds many counts of this clonotype. The V and J genes are TRBV6-2 or TRBV6-3 and TRBJ1-5, with unresolved D. The CDR3 spans 15 residues. V lost 2 bases to trimming and J lost 4 bases, with 12 bases between them. Germline values: CDR1 MNHEY, CDR2 SVGEGT. The CDR3 loop is CASSYTEIGNQPQHF. The CDR3 DNA follows: TGTGCCAGCAGTTACACCGAGATAGGGAATCAGCCCCAGCATTTT.

The rearrangement joins TRBV12-3 or TRBV12-4 to TRBJ2-7; D is unclear. This CDR3 is built from 15 residues. V lost 3 bases and J 4 bases, leaving 16 bases between the germline ends. The CDR3 bases are TGTGCCAGCAGTTTTAGTCCCACCCGTAAGTACGAGCAGTACTTC. Translating it yields CASSFSPTRKYEQYF.

This clonotype was counted ten times or more. The J gene is TRBJ2-3, the V gene TRBV6-5, with D unclear. V shed 6 bases and J shed 2 bases, with 18 bases lying between them. CDR3 length equals 16 residues. Germline CDR1 and CDR2: MNHEY and SVGAGI. CDR3 sequence: CASSRELSRITDTQYF. The CDR3 nucleotides read TGTGCCAGCAGCCGAGAATTGAGCCGCATCACAGATACGCAGTATTTT.

Points on this clonotype: This sequence may be a read error, since a much larger clone differs from it by one base. J is TRBJ2-2 and V is TRBV4-3, with D perhaps matching TRBD1 (6 bases). This CDR3 is 16 amino acids long. Germline CDR1 reads LGHNA; CDR2 reads YSLEER. CDR3 sequence (DNA): TGCGCCAGCAGCCAAGATGGCCAGGGGAGCACCGGGGAGCTGCTTTTT. Translated: CASSQDGQGSTGELLF.

This clonotype appeared a few times. The DNA of the CDR3 is TGTGCCAGCAGCTTGCTGCAGGGTTACAATGAGCAGTTCTTC. It is translated as CASSLLQGYNEQFF. This chain links TRBV5-4 with TRBJ2-1, with a weak D call TRBD1 (5 bases). Germline V lookup: CDR1 SGHNT, CDR2 YYREEE (reference sequence). V lost 1 base and J lost 4, with 9 bases in between. CDR3 length: 14 amino acids.

This clonotype was found many times. The gene calls are TRBV28 and TRBJ1-1, with D perhaps matching TRBD1 (5 bases). Germline assignment: CDR1 MDHEN and CDR2 SYDVKM. This CDR3 contains 14 residues. The ends were cut back, 5 bases at V and 6 bases at J, with 16 bases in the middle. CDR3 loop: CASSPGSPRAEAFF. CDR3 DNA sequence: TGTGCCAGCAGTCCCGGGTCCCCCAGGGCTGAAGCTTTCTTT.

This clonotype was detected once. The gene calls are TRBV12-3 or TRBV12-4 and TRBJ1-5, with D possibly being TRBD1 (6 bases). V lost 0 bases and J 1 base, leaving 13 bases between the germline ends. The CDR3 spans 17 residues. For the CDR3, the DNA is TGTGCCAGCAGTTTAGCGTCGATGGGGGCGAGCAATCAGCCCCAGCATTTT. Its protein is CASSLASMGASNQPQHF.

Here the CDR3 DNA reads TGTGCCAGCAGTCCCACTTTTGGACGGTACTACGAGCAGTACTTC. Translation gives CASSPTFGRYYEQYF. The chain recombines TRBV27 with TRBJ2-7; D gene unclear. Trimming cost V 5 bases and J 3 bases, with 17 bases left between them. The CDR3 totals 15 residues. The V gene's germline CDR1 is MNHEY and CDR2 SMNVEV (reference sequence).